The clone carrying this T cell receptor (beta chain) is a singleton in its sample. These data come from a study of cytomegalovirus exposure and HLA in healthy donors. V shed 0 bases and J shed 11 bases, with 9 bases lying between them. This CDR3 comprises 13 residues. CDR1 SGDLS and CDR2 YYNGEE come from the germline V gene. Primers: 60 Vbeta forward and 13 Jbeta reverse. Sequencing used immunoSEQ multiplex PCR; TCRdb keeps in-frame clones, though not all of them. Of about 130,000 clones listed, 85% were seen once; the top ten hold about 7%. Input material: PBMCs. The TCR originated in a woman aged 30 to 39 in good health and CMV-seropositive. The chain joins TRBV9 to TRBJ1-6; a weak D match, TRBD1 (5 bases). The CDR3 sequence is CASSVGGRTPLHF. The CDR3 nucleotides read TGTGCCAGCAGCGTAGGGGGCCGAACACCCCTCCACTTT. Supplemented by reference TRBV9 and TRBJ1-6, the full variable domain reads DSGVTQTPKHLITATGQRVTLRCSPRSGDLSVYWYQQSLDQGLQFLIQYYNGEERAKGNILERFSAQQFPDLHSELNLSSLELGDSALYFCASSVGGRTPLHFGNGTRLTVT.